This TCR beta chain is drawn from a study of T-cell reconstitution after alpha-beta-depleted transplantation in children (dated by TCRdb to the mid-2010s). For the study in its entirety: The study quantitatively tracked T-cell immune reconstitution after TCRalphabeta/CD19-depleted allogeneic hematopoietic cell transplantation in children using TCR repertoire profiling.

This clonotype was observed at least ten times. Its cognate antigen has yet to be identified. Nothing much larger sits one base from this clone, and base qualities are not available. The method behind the library was PCR. The sequencing machine was an Illumina HiSeq 2500. TCR library preparation used molecular barcoding, with unique molecular identifiers applied to normalize quantification of the TCRbeta repertoire. TCRdb reprocessed the public reads (quality trimming at Q25 with fastp, clone calling with MiXCR) and kept in-frame beta chains. For every CDR3 protein sequence, its rows merge into one entry that carries the most common genes and DNA. The sample profile shows 70,000 to 95,000 distinct CDR3 sequences; 12% of them were found once. In total, the top ten clones hold roughly 13% of the sample. The CDR1 and CDR2 encoded by the germline V gene (reference sequence) are DFQATT and SNEGSKA. The CDR3 holds 13 amino acids from the cysteine to the phenylalanine. The read is trimmed to its CDR3 DNA, 39 bases read in frame from base 1. Relative to germline, V is 6 bases shorter and J is 0 bases shorter, with 6 bases between their ends.

Sequenced material: PBMCs from the stem cell graft donor, taken from the stem cell graft. The origin of this receptor is a human donor who donated a stem cell graft to a child with inherited bone marrow failure. The rearranged chain carries TRBV20-1 and TRBJ2-6, with the D gene too uncertain to name. The DNA sequence follows: TGCAGTGCCCAACACTCTGGGGCCAACGTCCTGACTTTC. It translates to CSAQHSGANVLTF.